This T cell receptor beta chain was sequenced during a study of cytomegalovirus exposure and HLA in healthy donors. Primers: 60 Vbeta forward and 13 Jbeta reverse. Only in-frame clones appear in the TCRdb table, and some are missing; sequencing was by immunoSEQ multiplex PCR. The data show fewer than 200,000 clones, with about 83% seen just once and roughly 1.7% held by the top ten. Trimming removed 1 base from V and 5 bases from J, with 15 bases in between. The CDR3 totals 16 residues. In germline, CDR1 is SNHLY, CDR2 FYNNEI. Findings of the study overall: Links to common viral pathogens appeared, in a later analysis, for several of the most significant clusters. With DRB1 most and HLA-C fewest, TCR association rates differed between HLA loci in a later analysis. Later analysis associated a missense DCLRE1C variant with TCR beta V- and J-gene trimming. The study put under 200 TCR beta chains on its list as cytomegalovirus-associated.

Turning to this clone: As yet, its antigen is unknown.

Material: PBMCs. The genes are TRBV2 and TRBJ2-1, with D perhaps TRBD2 (5 bases). The receptor was derived from a man aged 35 to 55 in good health and CMV-seropositive. This chain's CDR3 is CASSEGPLGEHNEQFF. For the CDR3, the DNA is TGTGCCAGCAGTGAAGGGCCTCTCGGGGAACACAATGAGCAGTTCTTC.